The 7 T cell receptor beta chains listed next were all sequenced from one sample in a study of cytomegalovirus exposure and HLA in healthy donors (dated by TCRdb to 2015 to 2018). Library preparation employed the immunoSEQ multiplex PCR assay. The multiplex PCR relied on a mix of 60 forward primers for TCR Vbeta segments and 13 reverse primers for TCR Jbeta segments. TCRdb re-hosts the immuneACCESS table, in-frame sequences only. Its copies lack some clones; in the studies checked, an unresolved V gene accounts for under half of them, and the cause for the rest is not known. This sample gives about 190,000 clones in total; 85% to 90% of them show up just once. Under 2% of the sample is taken by the ten largest. The source material was PBMCs. These receptors came from a woman aged 18 to 35 in good health and CMV-seronegative.

This chain connects TRBV7-3 to TRBJ2-2; TRBD2 matches 9 bases. V was pared by 0 bases and J by 1 base, with 3 bases of the junction left unmatched. The CDR3 extends over 17 amino acids. Looked up from germline, CDR1 is SGHTA and CDR2 is FQGTGA. The CDR3 DNA is TGTGCCAGCAGCTTAACGCGTAGCGGGAGGAACACCGGGGAGCTGTTTTTT. It codes for CASSLTRSGRNTGELFF.

This clone was recorded once. The V and J genes are TRBV27 and TRBJ2-5; TRBD2 aligns across 16 bases. The CDR3 covers 19 residues. V trimming: 6 bases; J trimming: 4 bases; junction bases outside the gene matches: 14. Germline loops: CDR1 MNHEY, CDR2 SMNVEV (reference sequence). The CDR3 is CASSIFAGTSGGAGETQYF. CDR3 DNA: TGTGCCAGCAGCATATTCGCCGGGACTAGCGGGGGGGCGGGAGAGACCCAGTACTTC.

V and J are TRBV6-6 and TRBJ1-5; 7 nucleotides line up with TRBD1. CDR1 is MNHNY and CDR2 is SVGAGI in the germline V gene (reference sequence). This CDR3 has 15 amino acids. Trimming took 6 bases from V and 4 from J; bases not matched to a gene: 9. The CDR3 nucleotides are TGTGCCAGCAGATACACAGGGGCGGCAAATCAGCCCCAGCATTTT. Translated: CASRYTGAANQPQHF.

The chain joins TRBV11-2 to TRBJ1-6; TRBD1 might be the D (5 bases). This CDR3 is 17 amino acids long. The ends were cut back, 2 bases at V and 7 bases at J, with 18 bases in the middle. Germline V gives CDR1 SGHAT, CDR2 FQNNGV. DNA for the CDR3: TGTGCCAGCAGCTTAAACAGGCCCCCCAAGGCAAATTCACCCCTCCACTTT. It specifies CASSLNRPPKANSPLHF.

The gene calls are TRBV6-5 and TRBJ1-1; 7 bases fit TRBD1. Trimming removed 7 bases from V and 7 bases from J; junction bases left unmatched: 9. This CDR3 has 13 amino acids. Germline V gives CDR1 MNHEY, CDR2 SVGAGI. The CDR3 DNA follows: TGTGCCAGCACGTCGGCAGGGGGACTTGAAGCTTTCTTT. Residues: CASTSAGGLEAFF.

V usage is TRBV9 and J usage is TRBJ1-2; tentatively, D is TRBD1 (6 bases). CDR1 and CDR2 from the germline V gene are SGDLS and YYNGEE. The CDR3 is made up of 15 amino acids. The V end was cut by 0 bases, the J end by 2 bases, with 11 bases between. The CDR3 sequence is CASSVGWDKNYGYTF. Here the CDR3 DNA reads TGTGCCAGCAGCGTAGGGTGGGACAAAAACTATGGCTACACCTTC.

The genes are TRBV15 and TRBJ2-1; 11 positions agree with TRBD1. The V and J ends lost 3 bases and 0 bases, in that order; junction bases with no gene match: 1. The CDR3 runs to 16 residues. CDR1 and CDR2 from the germline V gene are LNHNV and YYDKDF (reference sequence). CDR3 in DNA: TGTGCCACCAGCAGGGACAGGGGGCCCTCCTACAATGAGCAGTTCTTC. Its translation is CATSRDRGPSYNEQFF.